This is a list of T cell receptor beta chains from one sample in a study of T cells after posttransplantation cyclophosphamide. Method: immunoSEQ multiplex PCR; TCRdb's copy keeps in-frame clones and lacks some. The data contain about 16,000 clones, roughly 84% of them singletons. The source was PBMCs, collected after an allogeneic stem cell transplant with a calcineurin inhibitor and methotrexate. The source of these receptors is a male patient aged 50 or older who received an allogeneic stem cell transplant from an unrelated donor, was CMV-positive, and had chronic GVHD only. These T cells may partly come from the graft donor. Each CDR3 is given with its conserved first and last residue. Each record gives: CDR3 length, clone size, V gene, J gene, D gene, CDR3 DNA, CDR3 protein. The D gene is left open where the match is weak. Clone size is not always given. Where it is, it says once, few, many or a class for expanded clones.

15	.	TRBV7-3	TRBJ2-1	.	TGTGCCAGCAGCGCTCATCTGGACAGATACAATGAGCAGTTCTTC	CASSAHLDRYNEQFF
13	.	TRBV28	TRBJ2-2	.	TGTGCCAGCAGGTTGGGGAGAGCCGGGGAGCTGTTTTTT	CASRLGRAGELFF
18	.	TRBV9	TRBJ2-7	TRBD1	TGTGCCAGCAGCGTAGAGGAGGTCGGACAGGGAGGTCTGTACGAGCAGTACTTC	CASSVEEVGQGGLYEQYF
14	.	TRBV13	TRBJ1-1	TRBD1	TGTGCCAGCAGCTTTGACAGGGGAGACACTGAAGCTTTCTTT	CASSFDRGDTEAFF
12	.	TRBV9	TRBJ2-1	.	TGTGCCAGCGGGACTGACAACAATGAGCAGTTCTTC	CASGTDNNEQFF
17	.	TRBV4-3	TRBJ2-2	TRBD2	TGCGCCAGCAGCCAAGAAGTACTAGCGGGGAGGTCCGGGGAGCTGTTTTTT	CASSQEVLAGRSGELFF
16	.	TRBV4-3	TRBJ2-7	TRBD1	TGCGCCAGCAGCCAAGATCGGGGGACAGGCTCCTACGAGCAGTACTTC	CASSQDRGTGSYEQYF
16	.	TRBV5-1	TRBJ1-5	.	TGCGCCAGCAGCTTGGCACCAATAGGGGCTGGGGAGCCCCAGCATTTT	CASSLAPIGAGEPQHF
18	.	TRBV9	TRBJ2-1	TRBD2	TGTGCCAGCAGCATGGGACGGAGACTAGCGGGGGGGTACAATGAGCAGTTCTTC	CASSMGRRLAGGYNEQFF
15	few	TRBV28	TRBJ1-3	.	TGTGCCAGCAGCCCGACAGGAAACTCTGGAAACACCATATATTTT	CASSPTGNSGNTIYF